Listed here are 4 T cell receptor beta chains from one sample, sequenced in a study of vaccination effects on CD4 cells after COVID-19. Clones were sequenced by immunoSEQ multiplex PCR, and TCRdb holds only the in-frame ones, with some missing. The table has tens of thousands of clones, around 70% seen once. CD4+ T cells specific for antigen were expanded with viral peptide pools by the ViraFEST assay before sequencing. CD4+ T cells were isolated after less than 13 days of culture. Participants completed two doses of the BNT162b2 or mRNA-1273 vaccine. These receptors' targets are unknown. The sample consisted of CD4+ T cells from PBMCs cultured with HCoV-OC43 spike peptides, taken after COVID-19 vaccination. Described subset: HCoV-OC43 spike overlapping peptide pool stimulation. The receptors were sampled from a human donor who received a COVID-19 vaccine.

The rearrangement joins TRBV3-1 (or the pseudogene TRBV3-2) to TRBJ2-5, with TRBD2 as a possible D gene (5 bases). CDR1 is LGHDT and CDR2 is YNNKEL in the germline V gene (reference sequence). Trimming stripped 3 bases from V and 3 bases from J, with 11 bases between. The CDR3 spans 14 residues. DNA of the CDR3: TGTGCCAGCAGCCACTCTTCCGGGGAAGAGACCCAGTACTTC. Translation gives CASSHSSGEETQYF.

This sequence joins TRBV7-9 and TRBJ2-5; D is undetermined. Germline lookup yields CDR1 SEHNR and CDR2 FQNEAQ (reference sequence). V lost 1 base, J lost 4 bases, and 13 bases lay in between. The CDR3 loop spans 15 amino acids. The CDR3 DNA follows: TGTGCCAGCAGCTTAGGGGTTCCCCTCGGAGAGACCCAGTACTTC. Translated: CASSLGVPLGETQYF.

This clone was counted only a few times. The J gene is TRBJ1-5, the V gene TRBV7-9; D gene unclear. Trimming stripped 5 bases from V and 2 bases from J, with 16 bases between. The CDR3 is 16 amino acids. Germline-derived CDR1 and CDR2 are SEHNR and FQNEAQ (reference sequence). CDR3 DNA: TGTGCCAGCAGCCCAGGTACCCTGTCCGGCAATCAGCCCCAGCATTTT. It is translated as CASSPGTLSGNQPQHF.

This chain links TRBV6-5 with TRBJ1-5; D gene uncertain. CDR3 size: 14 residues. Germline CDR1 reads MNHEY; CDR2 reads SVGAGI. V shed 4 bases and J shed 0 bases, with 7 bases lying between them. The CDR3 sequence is CASSSSDSNQPQHF. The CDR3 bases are TGTGCCAGCAGTTCTTCAGATAGCAATCAGCCCCAGCATTTT.